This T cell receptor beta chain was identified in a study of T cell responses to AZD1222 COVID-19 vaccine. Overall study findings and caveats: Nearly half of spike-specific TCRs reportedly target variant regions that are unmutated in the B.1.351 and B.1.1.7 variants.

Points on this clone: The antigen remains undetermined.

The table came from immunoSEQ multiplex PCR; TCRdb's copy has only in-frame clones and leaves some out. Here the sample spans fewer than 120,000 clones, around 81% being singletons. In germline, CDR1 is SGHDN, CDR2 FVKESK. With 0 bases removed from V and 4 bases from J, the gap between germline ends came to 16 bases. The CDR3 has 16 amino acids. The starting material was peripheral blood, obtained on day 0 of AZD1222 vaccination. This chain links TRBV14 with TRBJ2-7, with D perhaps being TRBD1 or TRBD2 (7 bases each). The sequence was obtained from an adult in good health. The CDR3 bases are TGTGCCAGCAGCCAAGACGGCCGCGGGGGACAGTACGAGCAGTACTTC. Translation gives CASSQDGRGGQYEQYF.